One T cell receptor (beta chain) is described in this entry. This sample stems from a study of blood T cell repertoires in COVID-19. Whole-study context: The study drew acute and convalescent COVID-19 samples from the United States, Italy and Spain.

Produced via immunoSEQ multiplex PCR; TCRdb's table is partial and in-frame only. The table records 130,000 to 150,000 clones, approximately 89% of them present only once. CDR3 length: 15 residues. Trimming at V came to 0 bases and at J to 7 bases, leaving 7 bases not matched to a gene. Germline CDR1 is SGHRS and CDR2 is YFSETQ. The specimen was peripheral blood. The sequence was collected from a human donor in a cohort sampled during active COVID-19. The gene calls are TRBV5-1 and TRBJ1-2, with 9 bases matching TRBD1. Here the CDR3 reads CASSLEGQGTRGYTF. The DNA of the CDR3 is TGCGCCAGCAGCTTGGAAGGACAGGGGACCCGTGGCTACACCTTC.